A selection of T cell receptor beta chains follows, all from one sample in a study of a mutant IDH1 vaccine in newly diagnosed glioma. TCRdb's table, derived via immunoSEQ multiplex PCR, lists solely in-frame clones and lacks some. The sample holds roughly 29,000 clones; roughly 80% are singletons and the top ten take less than 9.5%. Antigens of these TCRs are unknown. Sequenced here: PBMCs, sampled from a glioma patient whose treatment included an IDH1 peptide vaccine. The receptors stem from a woman aged 18-30 years with glioma. The CDR3 runs from the conserved cysteine through the conserved F or W. The size field is filled for only some rows; it gives once, few, many or a size class.

V: TRBV19; J: TRBJ1-5; size: NA; CDR3: CASSPPGTRHQPQHF
V: TRBV7-8; J: TRBJ2-1; size: NA; CDR3: CASSLEGTSGRGSEQFF
V: TRBV4-2; J: TRBJ2-2; size: NA; CDR3: CASSQGAGGPGTGELFF
V: TRBV5-4; J: TRBJ1-6; size: once; CDR3: CASSLENSPLHF
V: TRBV7-9; J: TRBJ1-6; size: NA; CDR3: CASSLGQGESPLHF
V: TRBV7-9; J: TRBJ1-2; size: NA; CDR3: CASSLPGGPGYTF
V: TRBV6-5; J: TRBJ1-2; size: few; CDR3: CASSLRTGDYGYTF
V: TRBV5-1; J: TRBJ1-4; size: NA; CDR3: CASRTEPTNEKLFF
V: TRBV6-1; J: TRBJ1-1; size: NA; CDR3: CASSEVRSWKAFF
V: TRBV5-1; J: TRBJ2-7; size: NA; CDR3: CASSFYGELSSYEQYF
V: TRBV30; J: TRBJ1-1; size: NA; CDR3: CAWSRRLNTEAFF
V: TRBV28; J: TRBJ1-5; size: NA; CDR3: CASSLTSGRTLGPQHF
V: TRBV25-1; J: TRBJ2-3; size: once; CDR3: CASSLALGTDTQYF
V: TRBV13; J: TRBJ1-2; size: NA; CDR3: CASRPTGESYGYTF
V: TRBV19; J: TRBJ2-3; size: NA; CDR3: CASSIRLAEDTQYF
V: TRBV7-2; J: TRBJ1-2; size: NA; CDR3: CASSPLGSGYTF
V: TRBV6-4; J: TRBJ2-7; size: NA; CDR3: CASRSTGQSYEQYF
V: TRBV5-5; J: TRBJ1-2; size: NA; CDR3: CASSRGGGNGYTF
V: TRBV5-8; J: TRBJ1-6; size: once; CDR3: CASSLNPGSGSPLHF
V: TRBV30; J: TRBJ2-4; size: NA; CDR3: CAWSRYLAKNIQYF
V: TRBV7-9; J: TRBJ2-7; size: NA; CDR3: CASSTGTVTYEQYF
V: TRBV5-6; J: TRBJ1-5; size: NA; CDR3: CASSLTGQGRYSNQPQHF
V: TRBV4-2; J: TRBJ1-1; size: few; CDR3: CASSQAGAYTEAFF
V: TRBV19; J: TRBJ2-5; size: NA; CDR3: CASIGRGETQYF
V: TRBV27; J: TRBJ2-7; size: NA; CDR3: CASSSPSSIGTQNHEQYF
V: TRBV7-9; J: TRBJ1-5; size: few; CDR3: CASSLVGDSNQPQHF
V: TRBV7-9; J: TRBJ1-3; size: NA; CDR3: CASSLSRVAGNTIYF
V: TRBV5-4; J: TRBJ2-3; size: NA; CDR3: CASSYVRDTQYF
V: TRBV7-2; J: TRBJ1-2; size: NA; CDR3: CASSPPGSGGYTF
V: TRBV19; J: TRBJ1-2; size: NA; CDR3: CASSTGTAVYGYTF
V: TRBV7-8; J: TRBJ2-7; size: NA; CDR3: CASSLGLNSYEQYF
V: TRBV7-6; J: TRBJ1-1; size: NA; CDR3: CASSPTGRTEAFF
V: TRBV27; J: TRBJ2-7; size: NA; CDR3: CASSLSGGYYEQYF